This T cell receptor beta chain was captured in a study of post-analysis software for immune sequencing data. Study in general: The patients showed relapsing-remitting, secondary progressive and progressive-relapsing multiple sclerosis courses.

Germline-derived CDR1 and CDR2 are DFQATT and SNEGSKA (reference sequence). The CDR3 totals 16 residues. The V and J ends lost 0 bases and 8 bases, in that order; junction bases with no gene match: 8. Carried by the TCR beta cDNA libraries were unique molecular identifiers. The source material, about 0.85 to 11 million T cells, gave rise to 400,000 to 550,000 cDNA molecules. From the PCR reads, TCRdb called clonotypes with MiXCR, one entry per CDR3 protein. The repertoire holds 350,000 to 450,000 distinct CDR3 sequences, with less than 35% as singletons. This clonotype was picked up a small number of times. Its antigen remains unknown. The study, taken as a whole, reports: Under F measure analysis, samples from one preparation batch co-clustered strongly. Among multiple sclerosis patients, normalized Chao1 diversity was significantly below that of controls. Patients used four to six TRBV segments, including TRBV5-6, TRBV5-1 and TRBV20-1, more often than controls.

The chain carries TRBV20-1 and TRBJ2-1, with 12 positions matching TRBD2. The sequence was obtained from a girl between 10 and 17 years old with multiple sclerosis. Sequences were obtained from blood. The CDR3 DNA reads as TGCAGTGCTAGAGATCTAGCGGGGGGGCCTTTCCATGAGCAGTTCTTC. Residues: CSARDLAGGPFHEQFF.